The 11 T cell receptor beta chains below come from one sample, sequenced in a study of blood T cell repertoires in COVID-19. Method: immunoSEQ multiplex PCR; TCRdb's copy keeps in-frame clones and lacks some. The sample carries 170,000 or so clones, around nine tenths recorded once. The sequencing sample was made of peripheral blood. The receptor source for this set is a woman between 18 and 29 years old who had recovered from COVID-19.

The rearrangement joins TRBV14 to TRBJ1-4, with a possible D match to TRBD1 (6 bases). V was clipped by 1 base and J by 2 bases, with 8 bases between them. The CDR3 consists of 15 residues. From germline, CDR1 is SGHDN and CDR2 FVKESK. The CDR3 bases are TGTGCCAGCAGCCAAGGTCAGGGGACTAATGAAAAACTGTTTTTT. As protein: CASSQGQGTNEKLFF.

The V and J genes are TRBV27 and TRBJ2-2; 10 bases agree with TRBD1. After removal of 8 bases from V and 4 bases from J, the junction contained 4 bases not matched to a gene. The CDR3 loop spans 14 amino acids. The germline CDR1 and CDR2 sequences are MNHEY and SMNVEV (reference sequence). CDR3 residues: CASCWTGGTGELFF. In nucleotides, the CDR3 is TGTGCCAGCTGCTGGACAGGGGGCACCGGGGAGCTGTTTTTT.

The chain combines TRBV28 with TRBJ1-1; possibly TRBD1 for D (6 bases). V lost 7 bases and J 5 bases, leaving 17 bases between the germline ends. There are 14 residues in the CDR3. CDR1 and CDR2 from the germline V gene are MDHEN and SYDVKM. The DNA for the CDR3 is TGTGCCAGCACCCCAGCGGGGGCTTGGACTGAAGCTTTCTTT. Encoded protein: CASTPAGAWTEAFF.

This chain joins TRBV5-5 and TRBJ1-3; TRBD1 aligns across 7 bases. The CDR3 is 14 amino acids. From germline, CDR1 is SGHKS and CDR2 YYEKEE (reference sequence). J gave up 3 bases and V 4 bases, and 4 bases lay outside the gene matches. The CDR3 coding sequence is TGTGCCAGCAGCCGTGACAGGGTTGGAAACACCATATATTTT. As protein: CASSRDRVGNTIYF.

CDR3 region: CASSLNPPAFYTF. DNA of the CDR3: TGTGCCAGCAGTTTAAACCCTCCTGCGTTCTACACCTTC. The chain recombines TRBV27 with TRBJ1-2; D gene uncertain. CDR1 is MNHEY and CDR2 is SMNVEV in the germline V gene (reference sequence). This CDR3 spans 13 amino acids. Trimming stripped 2 bases from V and 10 bases from J, with 14 bases between.

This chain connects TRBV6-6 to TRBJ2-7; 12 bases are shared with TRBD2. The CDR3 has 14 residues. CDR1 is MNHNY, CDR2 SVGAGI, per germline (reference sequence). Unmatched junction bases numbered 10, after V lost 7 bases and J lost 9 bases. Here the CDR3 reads CASNLGTSGSLQYV. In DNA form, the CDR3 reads TGTGCCAGCAACCTGGGGACTAGCGGGTCATTGCAGTACGTC.

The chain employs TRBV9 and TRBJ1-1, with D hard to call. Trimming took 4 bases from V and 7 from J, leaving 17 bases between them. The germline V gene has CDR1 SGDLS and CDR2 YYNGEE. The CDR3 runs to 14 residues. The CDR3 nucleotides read TGTGCCAGCAGCCCCCCTAGCGGACCCAGTGAAGCTTTCTTT. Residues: CASSPPSGPSEAFF.

The CDR3 is CASSLNGIAGGIQETQYF. CDR3 coding DNA: TGTGCCAGCAGCTTAAATGGTATAGCGGGGGGAATACAAGAGACCCAGTACTTC. The rearrangement joins TRBV7-3 to TRBJ2-5; 10 bases agree with TRBD2. J gave up 2 bases and V 1 base, and 10 bases lay outside the gene matches. The CDR3 has 18 amino acids. Looked up from germline, CDR1 is SGHTA and CDR2 is FQGTGA.

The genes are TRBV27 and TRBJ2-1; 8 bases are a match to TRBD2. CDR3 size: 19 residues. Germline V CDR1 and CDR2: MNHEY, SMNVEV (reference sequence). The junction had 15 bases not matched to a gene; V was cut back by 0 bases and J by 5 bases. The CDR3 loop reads CASSLSPLADLRVDNEQFF. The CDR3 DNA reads TGTGCCAGCAGTTTATCCCCACTAGCGGACCTAAGGGTCGACAATGAGCAGTTCTTC.

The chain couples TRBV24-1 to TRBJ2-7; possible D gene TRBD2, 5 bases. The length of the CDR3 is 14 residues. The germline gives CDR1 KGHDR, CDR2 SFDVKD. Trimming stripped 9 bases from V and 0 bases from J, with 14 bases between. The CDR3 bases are TGTGCCACCGGAGGAGAAGGGCTCTCCTACGAGCAGTACTTC. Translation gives CATGGEGLSYEQYF.

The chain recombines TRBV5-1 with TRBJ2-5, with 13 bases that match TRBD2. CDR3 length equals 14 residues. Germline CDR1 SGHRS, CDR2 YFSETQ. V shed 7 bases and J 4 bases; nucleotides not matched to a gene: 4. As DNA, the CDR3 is TGCGCCAGCGCAGGACTAGCGGGGGTAGAGACCCAGTACTTC. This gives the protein CASAGLAGVETQYF.